A single sample gave rise to the 4 T cell receptor beta chains below, sequenced in a study of blood T cells in healthy people across ages. With a J-beta primer mix and a sample-barcoded 5' primer, a second PCR ran about 6 to 11 cycles. TCRdb redid the calling of the 5' RACE reads with MiXCR, one entry per CDR3 protein. The table records 540,000 or so distinct CDR3 sequences, 25% to 30% of them present only once. Specimen: blood. The receptors here all came from a woman aged 65 to 85 in good health.

The CDR3 protein is CASSQEWGPLYEQYF. The DNA of the CDR3 is TGCGCCAGCAGCCAGGAGTGGGGCCCTCTCTACGAGCAGTACTTC. The gene calls are TRBV4-3 and TRBJ2-7; perhaps TRBD1 as D (5 bases). CDR3 length equals 15 residues. The germline V gene has CDR1 LGHNA and CDR2 YSLEER. Trimming removed 3 bases at V and 3 bases at J, with 15 bases between.

This sequence joins TRBV7-3 and TRBJ2-1; D is ambiguous. The germline V gene has CDR1 SGHTA and CDR2 FQGTGA. V gave up 0 bases and J gave up 7 bases, with 7 bases separating them. CDR3 length: 13 amino acids. This CDR3 is CASSLTSMNEQFF. CDR3 coding DNA: TGTGCCAGCAGCTTAACATCCATGAATGAGCAGTTCTTC. Drawing the rest from reference TRBV7-3 and TRBJ2-1, the complete variable domain is GAGVSQTPSNKVTEKGKYVELRCDPISGHTALYWYRQSLGQGPEFLIYFQGTGAADDSGLPNDRFFAVRPEGSVSTLKIQRTERGDSAVYLCASSLTSMNEQFFGPGTRLTVL.

The chain couples TRBV12-3 or TRBV12-4 to TRBJ2-2; 9 positions match TRBD1. V was pared by 5 bases and J by 6 bases, with 7 bases of the junction left unmatched. The CDR3 length is 15 residues. The CDR3 loop is CASSPLDRGAGELFF. In DNA form, the CDR3 reads TGTGCCAGCAGTCCACTGGACAGGGGAGCCGGGGAGCTGTTTTTT.

The table lists this clonotype with a few counts. The chain joins TRBV9 to TRBJ1-6; D is unresolved. Germline V CDR1 and CDR2: SGDLS, YYNGEE. This CDR3 has 16 residues. V shed 0 bases and J shed 2 bases, with 9 bases lying between them. The CDR3, as DNA: TGTGCCAGCAGCGTAGGCGTGAATACCTATAATTCACCCCTCCACTTT. This encodes CASSVGVNTYNSPLHF.